This is a list of T cell receptor beta chains from one sample in a study of T cell repertoires in cytomegalovirus infection. A single record per CDR3 protein comes from TCRdb applying MiXCR to the reads. The sample consists of approximately 500,000 distinct CDR3 sequences, more than 15% of them appearing once. Source material: CD8+ T cells from PBMCs. The source is a human donor in good health (CMV status not recorded). Some clones in this sample may be carry-over from other donors' samples. Each CDR3 is given with its conserved first and last residue. D genes are given only for firm matches. The size field is filled for only some rows; it gives once, few, many or a size class.

J,D,size,V,CDR3,DNA
TRBJ2-1,-,few,TRBV6-5,CASSYNGEVNEQFF,TGTGCCAGCAGTTACAATGGGGAGGTCAATGAGCAGTTCTTC
TRBJ1-1,-,many,TRBV19,CASSIEGEGLRNTEAFF,TGTGCCAGTAGTATAGAAGGTGAAGGACTGAGGAACACTGAAGCTTTCTTT
TRBJ2-3,-,many,TRBV7-8,CASSLVDSITDTQYF,TGTGCCAGCAGCTTAGTCGATTCCATCACAGATACGCAGTATTTT
TRBJ2-2,-,few,TRBV19,CASSIDSGTPNTGELFF,TGTGCCAGTAGTATAGACTCCGGGACACCTAACACCGGGGAGCTGTTTTTT
TRBJ1-5,TRBD1,many,TRBV6-1,CASSVRGPNQPQHF,TGTGCCAGCAGTGTCAGGGGGCCAAATCAGCCCCAGCATTTT
TRBJ2-7,-,many,TRBV6-1,CASSEAGGHTSYEQYF,TGTGCCAGCAGTGAAGCCGGAGGGCATACCTCCTACGAGCAGTACTTC
TRBJ1-2,-,many,TRBV12-5,CASGLGQWRGYTF,TGTGCTAGTGGACTCGGACAGTGGAGAGGCTACACCTTC
TRBJ2-5,-,many,TRBV7-9,CASSLRQFSQETQYF,TGTGCCAGCAGCCTCAGACAGTTTTCCCAAGAGACCCAGTACTTC
TRBJ1-2,-,-,TRBV19,CASSPHRGGTTNYGYTF,TGTGCCAGTAGTCCCCACCGGGGGGGCACCACTAACTATGGCTACACCTTC
TRBJ1-1,-,once,TRBV9,CASSQGGGKAEAFF,TGTGCCAGCAGCCAGGGAGGGGGTAAGGCTGAAGCTTTCTTT
TRBJ1-1,TRBD1,few,TRBV4-1,CASSLNQEIRTGKNTEAFF,TGCGCCAGCAGCCTAAACCAGGAGATCCGGACAGGGAAAAACACTGAAGCTTTCTTT
TRBJ2-7,TRBD2,many,TRBV7-3,CASSLKLAGARRSYEQYF,TGTGCCAGCAGCTTAAAACTAGCGGGGGCCCGTCGTTCATACGAGCAGTACTTC
TRBJ2-7,-,-,TRBV5-1,CASSSSGYEQYF,TGCGCCAGCAGCTCGTCCGGGTACGAGCAGTACTTC
TRBJ2-1,-,few,TRBV6-4,CASSDSMGVGNEQFF,TGTGCCAGCAGTGACTCGATGGGGGTTGGTAATGAGCAGTTCTTC
TRBJ2-2,-,-,TRBV27,CASSYGSGDTGELFF,TGTGCCAGCAGCTACGGCTCTGGGGACACCGGGGAGCTGTTTTTT
TRBJ2-1,-,few,TRBV27,CASSLYTNNEQFF,TGTGCCAGCAGTTTATACACAAACAATGAGCAGTTCTTC
TRBJ2-7,TRBD2,-,TRBV6-2/TRBV6-3,CASSYSGRFYEQYF,TGTGCCAGCAGTTACAGCGGGAGGTTCTACGAGCAGTACTTC
TRBJ1-5,-,many,TRBV12-3/TRBV12-4,CASSLTGDHQPQHF,TGTGCCAGCAGTTTAACGGGGGACCATCAGCCCCAGCATTTT
TRBJ2-1,-,many,TRBV10-3,CAISESYEGFYNEQFF,TGTGCCATCAGTGAGTCGTATGAGGGGTTCTACAATGAGCAGTTCTTC
TRBJ2-7,-,-,TRBV27,CASSSDGPYEQYF,TGTGCCAGCAGTTCTGACGGACCCTACGAGCAGTACTTC
TRBJ2-3,TRBD2,many,TRBV7-3,CASSLSTSGSTDTQYF,TGTGCCAGCAGCTTAAGTACTAGCGGAAGCACAGATACGCAGTATTTT
TRBJ1-1,-,-,TRBV19,CASSIARPGSGNTEAFF,TGTGCCAGTAGTATAGCTCGGCCAGGGAGCGGGAACACTGAAGCTTTCTTT
TRBJ1-5,-,-,TRBV6-5,CASSYSAANSNQPQHF,TGTGCCAGCAGTTACTCTGCGGCCAATAGCAATCAGCCCCAGCATTTT
TRBJ2-1,-,-,TRBV29-1,CSVESRGREQFF,TGCAGCGTTGAATCCCGGGGGCGCGAGCAGTTCTTC
TRBJ2-5,TRBD2,once,TRBV28,CASSILGLAGARETQYF,TGTGCCAGCAGTATACTCGGACTAGCGGGAGCCCGGGAGACCCAGTACTTC
TRBJ2-3,TRBD2,few,TRBV5-6,CASSEGLAGESLRDTQYF,TGTGCCAGCAGCGAGGGACTAGCGGGAGAGTCCCTCAGAGATACGCAGTATTTT
TRBJ2-3,TRBD2,few,TRBV6-2/TRBV6-3,CASSYGTSVTDTQYF,TGTGCCAGCAGTTACGGGACTAGCGTCACAGATACGCAGTATTTT
TRBJ1-2,TRBD1,many,TRBV27,CASSRDRAELGYGYTF,TGTGCCAGCAGTCGGGACAGAGCGGAATTAGGCTATGGCTACACCTTC
TRBJ1-2,TRBD1,many,TRBV19,CASLPDRGLDYGYTF,TGTGCCAGTCTCCCGGACAGGGGGCTTGACTATGGCTACACCTTC
TRBJ2-3,-,few,TRBV28,CASTFRSTDTQYF,TGTGCCAGCACTTTCCGTAGCACAGATACGCAGTATTTT
TRBJ2-7,TRBD1,many,TRBV7-2,CASSLEGQPYEQYF,TGTGCCAGCAGCTTAGAGGGACAGCCCTACGAGCAGTACTTC
TRBJ2-7,-,many,TRBV7-8,CASSSGRGPSYEQYF,TGTGCCAGCAGCTCAGGACGGGGGCCCTCCTACGAGCAGTACTTC
TRBJ2-5,TRBD2,many,TRBV11-2,CASSAGGRLRETQYF,TGTGCCAGCAGCGCGGGGGGGAGGTTGCGTGAGACCCAGTACTTC
TRBJ2-1,-,-,TRBV20-1,CSAMKNPNEQFF,TGCAGTGCTATGAAAAATCCCAATGAGCAGTTCTTC
TRBJ2-7,-,many,TRBV10-3,CAISDRGDYEQYF,TGTGCCATCAGTGACAGGGGGGACTACGAGCAGTACTTC
TRBJ1-2,TRBD1,many,TRBV7-9,CASSSGQAYGYTF,TGTGCCAGCAGCTCAGGACAGGCCTATGGCTACACCTTC
TRBJ1-1,-,many,TRBV7-9,CASSLEWDTPNTEAFF,TGTGCCAGCAGCTTAGAATGGGACACACCGAACACTGAAGCTTTCTTT
TRBJ2-5,-,-,TRBV7-9,CASNSGGKETQYF,TGTGCCAGCAATTCAGGGGGGAAAGAGACCCAGTACTTC
TRBJ1-5,TRBD1,-,TRBV19,CASSIGTGFNNQPQHF,TGTGCCAGTAGTATTGGGACAGGGTTTAACAATCAGCCCCAGCATTTT
TRBJ1-1,-,many,TRBV6-1,CASKARTVSSVAEAFF,TGTGCCAGCAAGGCCAGGACGGTGTCAAGTGTAGCTGAAGCTTTCTTT
TRBJ1-1,TRBD1,many,TRBV7-8,CASGRQGLNTEAFF,TGTGCCAGCGGCAGACAGGGGTTGAACACTGAAGCTTTCTTT
TRBJ2-1,TRBD1,-,TRBV15,CATSRDGTGSYNEQFF,TGTGCCACCAGCAGAGATGGGACAGGCTCCTACAATGAGCAGTTCTTC
TRBJ1-1,TRBD1,-,TRBV6-1,CASSSPGQGITEAFF,TGTGCCAGCAGTTCTCCCGGACAGGGGATCACTGAAGCTTTCTTT
TRBJ1-1,-,few,TRBV7-9,CASSSRIRGQTEAFF,TGTGCCAGCAGCTCCCGAATTCGGGGGCAAACTGAAGCTTTCTTT
TRBJ2-7,-,-,TRBV27,CASSTLGEQYF,TGTGCCAGCAGTACTCTAGGCGAGCAGTACTTC
TRBJ2-1,-,many,TRBV12-3/TRBV12-4,CASSFGRRSYNEQFF,TGTGCCAGCAGTTTTGGGAGGCGCTCCTACAATGAGCAGTTCTTC
TRBJ2-5,-,few,TRBV7-3,CVPGLDQETQYF,TGTGTCCCCGGGCTAGACCAAGAGACCCAGTACTTC
TRBJ2-7,-,many,TRBV5-5,CASSRADYEQYF,TGTGCCAGCAGCAGGGCCGACTACGAGCAGTACTTC
TRBJ2-7,-,many,TRBV6-1,CASAPTPGPSSYEQYF,TGTGCCAGCGCTCCAACCCCGGGACCTTCCTCCTACGAGCAGTACTTC
TRBJ2-1,TRBD2,many,TRBV6-6,CASSYSVGGRTNNEQFF,TGTGCCAGCAGTTACTCGGTGGGGGGGAGGACGAACAATGAGCAGTTCTTC
TRBJ1-4,TRBD1,many,TRBV7-9,CASSLVDRDEKLFF,TGTGCCAGCAGCCTTGTGGACAGGGATGAAAAACTGTTTTTT
TRBJ1-5,-,-,TRBV6-5,CANSFGGGNQPQHF,TGTGCCAACAGTTTTGGGGGCGGCAATCAGCCCCAGCATTTT
TRBJ2-7,TRBD1,few,TRBV5-4,CASSINRGTGEQYF,TGTGCCAGCAGCATTAACAGGGGTACCGGCGAGCAGTACTTC